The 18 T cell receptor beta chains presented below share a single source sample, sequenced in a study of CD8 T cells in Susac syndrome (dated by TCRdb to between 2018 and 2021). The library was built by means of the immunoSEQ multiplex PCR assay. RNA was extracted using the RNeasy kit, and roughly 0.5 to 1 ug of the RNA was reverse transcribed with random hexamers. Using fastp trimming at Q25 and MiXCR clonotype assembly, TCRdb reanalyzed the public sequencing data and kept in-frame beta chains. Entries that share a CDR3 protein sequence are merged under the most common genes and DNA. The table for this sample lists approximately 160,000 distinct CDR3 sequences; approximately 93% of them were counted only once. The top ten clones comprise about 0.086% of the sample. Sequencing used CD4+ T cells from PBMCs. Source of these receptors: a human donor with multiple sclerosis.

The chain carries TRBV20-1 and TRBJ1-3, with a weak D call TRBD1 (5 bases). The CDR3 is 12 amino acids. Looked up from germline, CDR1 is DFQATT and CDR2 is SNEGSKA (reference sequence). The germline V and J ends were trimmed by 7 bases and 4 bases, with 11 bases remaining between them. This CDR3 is CSGRARGNTIYF. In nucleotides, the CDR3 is TGCAGTGGCAGGGCGCGCGGAAACACCATATATTTT.

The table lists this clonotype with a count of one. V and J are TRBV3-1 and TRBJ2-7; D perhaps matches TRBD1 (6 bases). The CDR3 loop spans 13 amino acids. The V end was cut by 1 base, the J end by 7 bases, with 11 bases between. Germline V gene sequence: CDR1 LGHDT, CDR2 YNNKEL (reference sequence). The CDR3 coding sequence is TGTGCCAGCAGCCAAGCAGGGGCAGGGGAGCAGTACTTC. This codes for CASSQAGAGEQYF.

The CDR3 region is CSARVVGNEAFF. The DNA for the CDR3 is TGCAGTGCTAGAGTTGTAGGTAATGAAGCTTTCTTT. The chain employs TRBV20-1 and TRBJ1-1; D is unresolved. From germline, CDR1 is DFQATT and CDR2 SNEGSKA (reference sequence). V gave up 1 base and J gave up 7 bases, with 10 bases separating them. The CDR3 runs 12 residues.

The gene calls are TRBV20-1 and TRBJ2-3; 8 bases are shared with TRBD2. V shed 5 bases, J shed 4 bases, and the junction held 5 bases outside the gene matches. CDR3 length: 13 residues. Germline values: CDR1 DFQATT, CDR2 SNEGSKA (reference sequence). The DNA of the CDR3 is TGCAGTGCTTCGGGAGGGCCGGCAGATACGCAGTATTTT. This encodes CSASGGPADTQYF.

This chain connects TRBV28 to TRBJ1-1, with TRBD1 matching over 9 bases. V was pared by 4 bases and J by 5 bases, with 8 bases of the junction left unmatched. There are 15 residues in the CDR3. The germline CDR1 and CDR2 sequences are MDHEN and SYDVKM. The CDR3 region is CASSSTGTGWTEAFF. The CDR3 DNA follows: TGTGCCAGCAGTTCCACCGGGACAGGGTGGACTGAAGCTTTCTTT.

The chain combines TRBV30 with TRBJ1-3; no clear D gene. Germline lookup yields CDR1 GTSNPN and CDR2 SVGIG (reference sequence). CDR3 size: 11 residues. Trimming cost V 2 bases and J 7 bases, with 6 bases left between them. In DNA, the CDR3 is TGTGCCTGGAGTCTCCGGAACACCATATATTTT. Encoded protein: CAWSLRNTIYF.

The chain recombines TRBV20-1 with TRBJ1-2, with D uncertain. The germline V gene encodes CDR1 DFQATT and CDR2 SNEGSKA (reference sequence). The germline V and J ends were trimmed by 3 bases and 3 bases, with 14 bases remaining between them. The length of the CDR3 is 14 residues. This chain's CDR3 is CSASGRAGYYGYTF. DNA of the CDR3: TGCAGTGCTAGCGGACGGGCAGGATACTATGGCTACACCTTC.

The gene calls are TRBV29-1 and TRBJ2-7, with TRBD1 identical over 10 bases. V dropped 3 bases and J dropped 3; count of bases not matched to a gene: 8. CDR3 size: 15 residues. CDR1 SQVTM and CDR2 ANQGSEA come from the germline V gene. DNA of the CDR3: TGCAGCGTTGAGGGGACAGGGGCCCTCTACTACGAGCAGTACTTC. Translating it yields CSVEGTGALYYEQYF.

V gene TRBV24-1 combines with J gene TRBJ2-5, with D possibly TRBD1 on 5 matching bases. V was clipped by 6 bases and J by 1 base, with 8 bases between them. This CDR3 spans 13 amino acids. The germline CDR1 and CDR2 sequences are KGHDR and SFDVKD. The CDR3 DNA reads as TGTGCCACCAGTCAAGGGGTCCAAGAGACCCAGTACTTC. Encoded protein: CATSQGVQETQYF.

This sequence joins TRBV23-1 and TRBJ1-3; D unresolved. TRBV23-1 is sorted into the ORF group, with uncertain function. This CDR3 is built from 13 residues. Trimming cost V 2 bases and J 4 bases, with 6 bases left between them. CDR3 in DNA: TGCGCCAGCAGTCAAATAGGAGGAAACACCATATATTTT. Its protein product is CASSQIGGNTIYF.

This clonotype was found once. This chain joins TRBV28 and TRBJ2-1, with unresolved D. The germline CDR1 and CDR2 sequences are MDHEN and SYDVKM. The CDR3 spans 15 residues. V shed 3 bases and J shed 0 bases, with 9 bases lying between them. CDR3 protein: CASSFRWSSYNEQFF. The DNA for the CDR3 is TGTGCCAGCAGTTTTCGATGGAGCTCCTACAATGAGCAGTTCTTC.

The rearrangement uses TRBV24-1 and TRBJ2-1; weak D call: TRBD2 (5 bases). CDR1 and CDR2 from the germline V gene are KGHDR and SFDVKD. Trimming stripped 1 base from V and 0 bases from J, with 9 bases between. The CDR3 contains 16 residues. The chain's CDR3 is CATSDFAADSYNEQFF. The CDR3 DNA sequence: TGTGCCACCAGTGATTTCGCAGCGGACTCCTACAATGAGCAGTTCTTC.

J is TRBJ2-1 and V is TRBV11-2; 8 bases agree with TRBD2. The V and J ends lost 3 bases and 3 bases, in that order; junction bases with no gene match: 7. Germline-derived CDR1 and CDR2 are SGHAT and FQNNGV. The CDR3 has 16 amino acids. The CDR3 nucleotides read TGTGCCAGCAGCTTCCAAAGCGGGAGAGGCTACAATGAGCAGTTCTTC. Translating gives CASSFQSGRGYNEQFF.

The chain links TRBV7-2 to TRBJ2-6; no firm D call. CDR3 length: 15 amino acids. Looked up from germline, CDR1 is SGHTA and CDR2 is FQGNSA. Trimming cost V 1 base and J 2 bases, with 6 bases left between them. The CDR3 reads CASSLVQAGANVLTF. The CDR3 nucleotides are TGTGCCAGCAGCTTAGTCCAGGCTGGGGCCAACGTCCTGACTTTC.

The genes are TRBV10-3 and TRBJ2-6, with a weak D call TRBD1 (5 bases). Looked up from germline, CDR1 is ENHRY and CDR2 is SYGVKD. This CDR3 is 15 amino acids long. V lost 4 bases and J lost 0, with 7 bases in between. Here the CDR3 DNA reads TGTGCCATCAGTGCAGGGAACTCTGGGGCCAACGTCCTGACTTTC. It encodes CAISAGNSGANVLTF.

The CDR3 spells CASSTGSGDYNEQFF. The CDR3, as DNA: TGTGCCAGCAGCACCGGTAGCGGGGACTACAATGAGCAGTTCTTC. This chain connects TRBV7-9 to TRBJ2-1; 8 bases match TRBD2. The CDR3 is 15 amino acids. Germline V gene data show CDR1 as SEHNR and CDR2 as FQNEAQ (reference sequence). The ends lost 5 bases at V and 3 bases at J; junction bases unmatched: 6.

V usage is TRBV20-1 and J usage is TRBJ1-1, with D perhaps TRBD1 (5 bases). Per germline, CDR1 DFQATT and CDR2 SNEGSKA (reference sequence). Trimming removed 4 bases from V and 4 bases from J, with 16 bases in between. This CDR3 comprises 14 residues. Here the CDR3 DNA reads TGCAGTGCTAAGGGGTGGGGGGGTAGCACTGAAGCTTTCTTT. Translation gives CSAKGWGGSTEAFF.

Written as DNA, the CDR3 is TGTGCCAGCAGCTTAAGGCTACTTAATGAAAAACTGTTTTTT. Its translation: CASSLRLLNEKLFF. This sequence joins TRBV7-8 and TRBJ1-4; D unresolved. The CDR3 is 14 amino acids. Germline assignment: CDR1 SGHVS and CDR2 FQNEAQ. V was clipped by 2 bases and J by 4 bases, with 8 bases between them.